This TCR beta chain is from a study of T cell changes during pregnancy in multiple sclerosis. This CDR3 has 16 amino acids. Germline assignment: CDR1 SGHRS and CDR2 YFSETQ. Trimming removed 3 bases from V and 10 bases from J; junction bases left unmatched: 11. Libraries were prepared by immunoSEQ multiplex PCR; TCRdb keeps only in-frame clonotypes and omits some of them. Among tens of thousands of clones listed, around 92% were seen once. This TCR derives from a female donor in good health, enrolled as a control in a pregnancy study. The rearrangement links TRBV5-1 to TRBJ2-1; 12 bases map to TRBD2. The sequencing here drew on peripheral blood, taken in the second trimester of pregnancy. The chain's CDR3 is CASSSAGLAGRDEQFF. The CDR3 nucleotides are TGCGCCAGCAGCTCCGCCGGACTAGCGGGACGAGACGAGCAGTTCTTC.